This T cell receptor (beta chain) stems from a study of blood T cell repertoires in COVID-19. In the study overall: Acute and convalescent COVID-19 specimens originated in the United States, Italy and Spain. Sample material is recorded as cDNA or gDNA derived from T cells, B-cell-depleted T cells, or PBMCs.

The V and J ends lost 5 bases and 9 bases respectively, with 17 bases between them. CDR3 size: 14 residues. The V gene's germline CDR1 is SGHVS and CDR2 FQNEAQ. Original methodology: Amplification with reference gene primers provided the estimates of nucleated cell counts. Assay used: immunoSEQ multiplex PCR; TCRdb lists only in-frame clones, some missing. V, J and clone size are taken as reported in that table, and D and trimming were inferred from the DNA itself. Counted here are about 380,000 clones, 87% occurring once; the ten biggest clones make up 1% to 1.5%. Participants, 18 to 89 years old, spanned around 25 US areas.

The clonotype comes from a man aged 25-45 years who had recovered from COVID-19. Source material: PBMCs or T cells enriched from blood (not recorded which). The chain is built from TRBV7-8 and TRBJ2-1; TRBD2 is a possible D gene (5 bases). The CDR3 here is CASSAQLTSGEQFF. In DNA form, the CDR3 reads TGTGCCAGCAGCGCGCAACTTACAAGCGGTGAGCAGTTCTTC.